This T cell receptor beta chain came from a study of cytomegalovirus exposure and HLA in healthy donors. With regard to this clone: What it recognizes is unknown.

The PCR had 60 Vbeta and 13 Jbeta primers. Per the authors' pipeline: There were about 88 million unique TCR beta chains by a later count, and about 12 million of them were shared. Some clones are missing from TCRdb's copy, which holds only in-frame ones; the method was immunoSEQ multiplex PCR. The V and J calls and the clone size are those of that table, but D and trimming were determined from the DNA. The repertoire holds under 200,000 clones, 82% seen once, with over 1.2% in the top ten. Study-level results: No immune exposure information besides CMV serostatus was available. It was shown in a later analysis that HLA-associated TCR beta chains were more clonally expanded than other, equally common chains. In a later analysis, TCR beta V- and J-gene trimming was associated with a missense DCLRE1C variant.

Material: PBMCs. The receptor was isolated from a girl between 5 and 17 years old in good health and CMV-seropositive.

The CDR3 here is CASTARVDTEAFF. The CDR3 nucleotides are TGTGCCAGCACCGCCCGAGTAGACACTGAAGCTTTCTTT. The chain has TRBV2 and TRBJ1-1, with D uncertain. This CDR3 spans 13 amino acids. In germline, CDR1 is SNHLY, CDR2 FYNNEI. V lost 7 bases and J 3 bases, leaving 12 bases between the germline ends.